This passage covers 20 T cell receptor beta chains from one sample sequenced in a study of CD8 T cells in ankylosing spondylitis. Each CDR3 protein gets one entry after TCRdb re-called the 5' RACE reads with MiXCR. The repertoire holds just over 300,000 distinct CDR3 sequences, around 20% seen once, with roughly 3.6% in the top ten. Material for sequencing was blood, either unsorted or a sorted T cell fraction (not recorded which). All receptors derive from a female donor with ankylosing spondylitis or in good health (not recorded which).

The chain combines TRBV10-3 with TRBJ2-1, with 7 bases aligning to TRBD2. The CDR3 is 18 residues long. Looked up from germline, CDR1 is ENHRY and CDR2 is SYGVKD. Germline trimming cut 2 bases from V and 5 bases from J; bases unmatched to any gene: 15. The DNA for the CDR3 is TGTGCCATCAGTGAGGGGGCCCCCGGGACTACGGTTGACAATGAGCAGTTCTTC. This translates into CAISEGAPGTTVDNEQFF.

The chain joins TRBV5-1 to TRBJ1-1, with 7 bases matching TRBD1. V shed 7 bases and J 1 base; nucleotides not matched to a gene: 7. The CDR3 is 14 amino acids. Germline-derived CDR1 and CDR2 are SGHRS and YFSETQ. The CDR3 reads CASGPRDRNTEAFF. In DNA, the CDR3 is TGCGCCAGCGGCCCTCGGGACAGGAACACTGAAGCTTTCTTT.

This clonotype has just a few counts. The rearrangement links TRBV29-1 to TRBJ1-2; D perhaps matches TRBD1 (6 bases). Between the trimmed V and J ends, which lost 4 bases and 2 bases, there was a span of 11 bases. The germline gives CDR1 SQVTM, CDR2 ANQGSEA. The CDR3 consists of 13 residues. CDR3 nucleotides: TGCAGCGTTGCCAACGGACAGAACTATGGCTACACCTTC. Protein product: CSVANGQNYGYTF.

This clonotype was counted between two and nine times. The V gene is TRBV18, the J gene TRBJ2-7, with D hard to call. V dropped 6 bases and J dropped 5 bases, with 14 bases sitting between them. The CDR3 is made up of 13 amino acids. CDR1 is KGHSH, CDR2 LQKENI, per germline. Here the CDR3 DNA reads TGTGCCAGCTCCCTAGGGTTCTACGACGAGCAGTACTTC. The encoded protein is CASSLGFYDEQYF.

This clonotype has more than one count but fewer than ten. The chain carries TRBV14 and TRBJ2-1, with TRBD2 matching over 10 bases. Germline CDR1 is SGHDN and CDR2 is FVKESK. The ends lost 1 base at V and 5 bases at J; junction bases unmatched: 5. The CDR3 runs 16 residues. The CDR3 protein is CASSQGLLAGNNEQFF. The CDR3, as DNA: TGTGCCAGCAGCCAAGGGCTACTAGCGGGGAACAATGAGCAGTTCTTC.

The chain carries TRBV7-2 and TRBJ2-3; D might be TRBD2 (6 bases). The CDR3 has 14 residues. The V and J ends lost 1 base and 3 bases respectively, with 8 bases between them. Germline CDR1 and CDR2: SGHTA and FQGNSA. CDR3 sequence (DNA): TGTGCCAGCAGCTTAGGGGCGGGGACAGATACGCAGTATTTT. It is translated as CASSLGAGTDTQYF.

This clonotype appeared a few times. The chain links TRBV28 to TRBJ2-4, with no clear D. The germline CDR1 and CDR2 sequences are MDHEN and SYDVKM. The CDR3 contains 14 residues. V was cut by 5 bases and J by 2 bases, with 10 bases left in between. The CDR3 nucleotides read TGTGCCAGCAGTCCAGTAGAGACCAAAAACATTCAGTACTTC. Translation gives CASSPVETKNIQYF. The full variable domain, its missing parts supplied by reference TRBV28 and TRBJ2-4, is DVKVTQSSRYLVKRTGEKVFLECVQDMDHENMFWYRQDPGLGLRLIYFSYDVKMKEKGDIPEGYSVSREKKERFSLILESASTNQTSMYLCASSPVETKNIQYFGAGTRLSVL.

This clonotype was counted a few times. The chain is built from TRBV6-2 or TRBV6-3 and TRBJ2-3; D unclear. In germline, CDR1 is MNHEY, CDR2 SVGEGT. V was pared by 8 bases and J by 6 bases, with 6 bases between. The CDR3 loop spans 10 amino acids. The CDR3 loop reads CASGWDTQYF. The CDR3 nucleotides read TGTGCCAGCGGGTGGGATACGCAGTATTTT.

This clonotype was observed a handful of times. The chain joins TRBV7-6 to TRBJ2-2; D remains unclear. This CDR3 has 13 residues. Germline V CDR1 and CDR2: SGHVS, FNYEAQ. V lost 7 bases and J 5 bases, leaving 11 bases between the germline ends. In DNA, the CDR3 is TGTGCCAGCACCCGACTTTTTACCGGGGAGCTGTTTTTT. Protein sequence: CASTRLFTGELFF. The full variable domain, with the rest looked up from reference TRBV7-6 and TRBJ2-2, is GAGVSQSPRYKVTKRGQDVALRCDPISGHVSLYWYRQALGQGPEFLTYFNYEAQQDKSGLPNDRFSAERPEGSISTLTIQRTEQRDSAMYRCASTRLFTGELFFGEGSRLTVL.

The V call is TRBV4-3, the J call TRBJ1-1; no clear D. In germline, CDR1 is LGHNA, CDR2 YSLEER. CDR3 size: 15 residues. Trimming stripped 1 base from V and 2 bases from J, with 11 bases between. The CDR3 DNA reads TGCGCCAGCAGCCAAGGCTCCGATCGCAACACTGAAGCTTTCTTT. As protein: CASSQGSDRNTEAFF.

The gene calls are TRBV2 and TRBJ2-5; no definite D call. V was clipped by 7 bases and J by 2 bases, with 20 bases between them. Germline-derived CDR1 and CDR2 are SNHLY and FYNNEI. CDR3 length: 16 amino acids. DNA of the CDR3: TGTGCCAGCATCGGAAAAAGTGAGCCTGGACAAGAGACCCAGTACTTC. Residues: CASIGKSEPGQETQYF.

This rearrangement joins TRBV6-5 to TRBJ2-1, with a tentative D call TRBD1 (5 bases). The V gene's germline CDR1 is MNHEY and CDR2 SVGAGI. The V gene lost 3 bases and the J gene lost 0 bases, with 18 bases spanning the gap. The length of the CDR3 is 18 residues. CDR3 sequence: CASSYQPLTEFSYNEQFF. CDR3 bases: TGTGCCAGCAGTTATCAACCACTGACAGAATTCTCCTACAATGAGCAGTTCTTC.

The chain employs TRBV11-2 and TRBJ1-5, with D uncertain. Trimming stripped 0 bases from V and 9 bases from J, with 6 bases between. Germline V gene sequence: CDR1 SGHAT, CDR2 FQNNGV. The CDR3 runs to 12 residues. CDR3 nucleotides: TGTGCCAGCAGCTTAGAGGCAGGGCCCCAGCATTTT. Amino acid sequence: CASSLEAGPQHF.

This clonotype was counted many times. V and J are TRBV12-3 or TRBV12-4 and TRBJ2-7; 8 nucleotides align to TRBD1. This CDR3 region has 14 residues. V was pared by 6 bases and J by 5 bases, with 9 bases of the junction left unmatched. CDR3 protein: CASSPRTGNNEQYF. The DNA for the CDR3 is TGTGCCAGCAGCCCTCGGACAGGGAATAACGAGCAGTACTTC.

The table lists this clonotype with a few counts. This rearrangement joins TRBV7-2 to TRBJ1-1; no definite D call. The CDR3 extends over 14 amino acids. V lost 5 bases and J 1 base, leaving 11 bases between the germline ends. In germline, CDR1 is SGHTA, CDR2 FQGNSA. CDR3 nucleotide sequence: TGTGCCAGCAGCCACTCCGGCAGGAACACTGAAGCTTTCTTT. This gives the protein CASSHSGRNTEAFF.

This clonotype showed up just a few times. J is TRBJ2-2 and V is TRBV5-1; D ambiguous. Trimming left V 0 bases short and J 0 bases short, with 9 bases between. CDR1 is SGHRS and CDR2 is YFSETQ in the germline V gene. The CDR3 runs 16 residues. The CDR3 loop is CASSLAAAPNTGELFF. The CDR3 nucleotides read TGCGCCAGCAGCTTGGCGGCGGCCCCGAACACCGGGGAGCTGTTTTTT.

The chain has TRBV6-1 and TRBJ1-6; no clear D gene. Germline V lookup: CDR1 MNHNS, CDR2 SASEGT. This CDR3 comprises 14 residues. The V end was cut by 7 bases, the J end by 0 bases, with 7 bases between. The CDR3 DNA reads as TGTGCCAGCACTGGCGACTCCTATAATTCACCCCTCCACTTT. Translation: CASTGDSYNSPLHF.

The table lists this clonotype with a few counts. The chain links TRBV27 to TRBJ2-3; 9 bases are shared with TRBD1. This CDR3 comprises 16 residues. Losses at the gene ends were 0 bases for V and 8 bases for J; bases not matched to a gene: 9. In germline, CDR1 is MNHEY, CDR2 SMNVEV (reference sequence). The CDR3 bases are TGTGCCAGCAGTTTATCCCCGGGACAGGGAGGCGCTACGCAGTATTTT. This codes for CASSLSPGQGGATQYF.

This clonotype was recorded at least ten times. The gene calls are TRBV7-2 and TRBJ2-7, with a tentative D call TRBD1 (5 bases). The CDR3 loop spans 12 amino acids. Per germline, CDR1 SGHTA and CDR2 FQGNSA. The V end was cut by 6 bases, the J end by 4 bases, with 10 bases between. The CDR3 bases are TGTGCCAGCAGTTCAACAGGTTACGAGCAGTACTTC. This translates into CASSSTGYEQYF.

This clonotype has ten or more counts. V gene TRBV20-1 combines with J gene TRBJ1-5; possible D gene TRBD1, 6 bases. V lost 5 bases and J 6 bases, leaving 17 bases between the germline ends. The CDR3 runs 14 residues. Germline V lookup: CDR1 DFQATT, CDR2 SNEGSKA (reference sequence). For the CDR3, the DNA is TGCAGTGCTGGAACACAGGGTCCGGGTCAGCCCCAGCATTTT. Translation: CSAGTQGPGQPQHF.